This T cell receptor beta chain was found in a study of T cell responses to AZD1222 COVID-19 vaccine. Overall study findings and caveats: The donors showed a predominance of white British ancestry and of females, with possible underestimation of clonal diversity.

Assay used: immunoSEQ multiplex PCR; TCRdb lists only in-frame clones, some missing. The repertoire includes some 120,000 clones, around 92% of them detected once, and about 3% sits in the top ten. Trimming cost V 4 bases and J 2 bases; bases outside gene matches: 3. Germline V gene lookup returns CDR1 LGHDT and CDR2 YNNKEL (reference sequence). The CDR3 spans 15 residues. To note about this clone: The antigen remains undetermined.

V gene TRBV3-1 (or the pseudogene TRBV3-2) combines with J gene TRBJ2-3, with TRBD2 identical over 10 bases. The TCR sequence derives from an adult in good health. Sample: peripheral blood, taken on day 0 of AZD1222 vaccination. CDR3 residues: CASSRTSGNTDTQYF. In nucleotides, the CDR3 is TGTGCCAGCAGCCGAACTAGCGGGAACACAGATACGCAGTATTTT.